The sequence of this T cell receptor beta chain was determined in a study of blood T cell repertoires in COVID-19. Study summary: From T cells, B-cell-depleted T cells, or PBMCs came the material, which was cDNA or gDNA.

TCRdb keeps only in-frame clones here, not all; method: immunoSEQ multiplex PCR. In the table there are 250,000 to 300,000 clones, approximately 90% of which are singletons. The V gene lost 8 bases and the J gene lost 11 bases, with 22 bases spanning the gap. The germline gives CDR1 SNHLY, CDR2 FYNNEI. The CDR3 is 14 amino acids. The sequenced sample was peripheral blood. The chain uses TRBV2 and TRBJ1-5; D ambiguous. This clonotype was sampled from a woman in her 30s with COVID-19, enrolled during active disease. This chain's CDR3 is CASQEGVGSLAQHF. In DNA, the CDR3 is TGTGCCAGCCAAGAAGGTGTGGGCAGTTTGGCCCAGCATTTT.